These 10 T cell receptor beta chains were sequenced from one sample in a study of cytomegalovirus exposure and HLA in healthy donors. The primer mix had 60 Vbeta and 13 Jbeta primers. Measured with immunoSEQ multiplex PCR; TCRdb has only the in-frame clones, and not every one. This sample's clone table lists 150,000 to 200,000 clones. Input material: PBMCs. These receptors were collected from a boy younger than 18 in good health and CMV-seronegative.

The rearrangement uses TRBV7-6 and TRBJ1-4; D is possibly TRBD1 (6 bases). The CDR3 is made up of 15 amino acids. Germline V gene lookup returns CDR1 SGHVS and CDR2 FNYEAQ. Trimming removed 4 bases at V and 5 bases at J, with 14 bases between. CDR3 in amino acids: CASSSGGPGNEKLFF. The CDR3 bases are TGTGCCAGCAGCTCGGGGGGGCCCGGGAATGAAAAACTGTTTTTT.

The rearrangement joins TRBV9 to TRBJ1-2; 8 bases agree with TRBD1. CDR3 length: 15 amino acids. V lost 2 bases and J lost 4; bases outside the gene matches: 7. Germline lookup yields CDR1 SGDLS and CDR2 YYNGEE. This CDR3 reads CASSVLAGGAYGYTF. The CDR3 DNA follows: TGTGCCAGCAGCGTTTTGGCAGGGGGCGCCTATGGCTACACCTTC.

This chain connects TRBV19 to TRBJ1-1, with D maybe TRBD1 (5 bases). Germline V gene data show CDR1 as LNHDA and CDR2 as SQIVND (reference sequence). Deletions cut 3 bases from V and 1 base from J, with 12 bases between. The CDR3 covers 15 residues. In nucleotides, the CDR3 is TGTGCCAGTAGTATTGATAGGGGTGCGAACACTGAAGCTTTCTTT. It is translated as CASSIDRGANTEAFF.

The CDR3 region has the DNA TGTGCCAGCAGCCTACAGGGGCCTGGCTACGAGCAGTACTTC. It is translated as CASSLQGPGYEQYF. V is TRBV5-4 and J is TRBJ2-7, with TRBD1 matching 7 bases. V trimming: 4 bases; J trimming: 3 bases; junction bases outside the gene matches: 7. The germline CDR1 and CDR2 sequences are SGHNT and YYREEE (reference sequence). There are 14 residues in the CDR3.

The V and J genes are TRBV6-7 and TRBJ1-2, with D unclear. TRBV6-7 has ORF status, its function being uncertain. V was trimmed by 3 bases and J by 2 bases, leaving 19 bases between them. This CDR3 has 17 amino acids. The CDR3 DNA sequence: TGTGCCAGCAGTTATTCGATGCTTATCCCGGGGAACTATGGCTACACCTTC. It codes for CASSYSMLIPGNYGYTF.

The rearrangement links TRBV10-3 to TRBJ1-5; D is uncertain. Germline lookup yields CDR1 ENHRY and CDR2 SYGVKD. The CDR3 length is 15 residues. Trimming pared 3 bases from V and 11 bases from J, leaving 20 bases between. Written as DNA, the CDR3 is TGTGCCATCAGTGACCGACAAGCGGGCATGTCAGCCCAGCATTTT. Translated: CAISDRQAGMSAQHF.

The chain joins TRBV6-5 to TRBJ1-1, with D possibly TRBD1 on 6 matching bases. Germline assignment: CDR1 MNHEY and CDR2 SVGAGI. This CDR3 comprises 16 residues. Trimming took off 0 bases at V and 5 bases at J, with 16 bases between the two ends. The CDR3 sequence is CASSYSGALLGTEAFF. DNA of the CDR3: TGTGCCAGCAGTTACTCGGGGGCTCTCCTCGGGACTGAAGCTTTCTTT.

V and J are TRBV6-5 and TRBJ2-7; possible D gene TRBD1, 5 bases. Trimming removed 4 bases from V and 4 bases from J, with 11 bases in between. The germline V gene has CDR1 MNHEY and CDR2 SVGAGI. The CDR3 consists of 13 residues. The DNA for the CDR3 is TGTGCCAGCAGTTCCGGACACCTGTACGAGCAGTACTTC. Protein product: CASSSGHLYEQYF.

V and J are TRBV5-6 and TRBJ2-5; D perhaps matches TRBD2 (6 bases). Deletions cut 4 bases from V and 2 bases from J, with 12 bases between. The CDR3 spans 14 residues. Germline values: CDR1 SGHDT, CDR2 YYEEEE. The CDR3 protein is CASSPVSGQETQYF. CDR3 sequence (DNA): TGTGCCAGCAGCCCCGTAAGCGGGCAAGAGACCCAGTACTTC.

The V and J genes are TRBV27 and TRBJ1-5; 8 bases agree with TRBD1. The germline V gene has CDR1 MNHEY and CDR2 SMNVEV (reference sequence). V was clipped by 4 bases and J by 6 bases; unmatched bases: 5. There are 14 residues in the CDR3. DNA of the CDR3: TGTGCCAGCAGTTCGTCAGGGGGCTTTCAGCCCCAGCATTTT. It encodes CASSSSGGFQPQHF.